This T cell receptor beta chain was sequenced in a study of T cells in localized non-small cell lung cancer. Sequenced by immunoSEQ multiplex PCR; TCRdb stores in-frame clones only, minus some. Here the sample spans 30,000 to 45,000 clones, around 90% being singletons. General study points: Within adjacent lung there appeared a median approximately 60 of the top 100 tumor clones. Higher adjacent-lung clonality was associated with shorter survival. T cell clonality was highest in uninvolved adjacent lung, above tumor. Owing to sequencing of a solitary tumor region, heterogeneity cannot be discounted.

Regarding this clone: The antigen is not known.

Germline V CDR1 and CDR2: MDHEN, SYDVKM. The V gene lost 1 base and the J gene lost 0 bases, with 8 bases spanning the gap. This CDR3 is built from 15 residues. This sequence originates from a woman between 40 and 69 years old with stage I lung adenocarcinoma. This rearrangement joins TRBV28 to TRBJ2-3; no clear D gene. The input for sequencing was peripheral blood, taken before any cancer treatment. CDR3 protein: CASSLLGSSTDTQYF. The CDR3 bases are TGTGCCAGCAGTTTATTGGGCAGTAGCACAGATACGCAGTATTTT.